This record concerns one TCR beta chain sequence. The sample is drawn from a study of CD8 T cells in ankylosing spondylitis. The V end was cut by 6 bases, the J end by 4 bases, with 6 bases between. CDR1 is ENHRY, CDR2 SYGVKD, per germline. The CDR3 contains 12 residues. TCRdb processed the 5' RACE reads anew with MiXCR; each CDR3 protein has one entry. The sample gives nearly 350,000 distinct CDR3 sequences, roughly 15% of which show up once; roughly 1.1% is in the top ten. Sample: blood, either unsorted or a sorted T cell fraction (not recorded which). The V and J genes are TRBV10-3 and TRBJ2-2; D call uncertain. The TCR sequence derives from a male donor with ankylosing spondylitis or in good health (not recorded which). In DNA form, the CDR3 reads TGTGCCATCAGCCTAAGCACCGGGGAGCTGTTTTTT. Protein: CAISLSTGELFF.